The 5 T cell receptor beta chains below all came from one sample that was sequenced in a study of tumor-infiltrating lymphocytes in localized non-small cell lung cancer (dated by TCRdb to the early 2020s). The library was made by the immunoSEQ multiplex PCR assay. Drawn from immuneACCESS, this table holds only the in-frame rearrangements with V and J called that TCRdb kept. Clones are partly lost; checked studies trace under half to an unresolved V gene and leave the rest unexplained. Across this sample there are some 14,000 clones, with around 75% seen only once. Of the sample, roughly 4.5% falls within the top ten clones. The sequencing sample was made of lung tumor tissue. The receptors were sampled from a human donor with non-small cell lung cancer.

In its sample, this clone was seen a few times. The J gene is TRBJ2-3, the V gene TRBV29-1, with a tentative D call TRBD2 (6 bases). The CDR3 spans 17 residues. V lost 1 base, J lost 11 bases, and 28 bases lay in between. Per the germline V gene, CDR1 is SQVTM and CDR2 is ANQGSEA. CDR3 in DNA: TGCAGCGTTGAAGGGAGACTAGATGTTGCAGGGATGATGGGGCAGTATTTT. Its protein product is CSVEGRLDVAGMMGQYF.

The chain employs TRBV5-1 and TRBJ1-1; D is ambiguous. V dropped 5 bases and J dropped 5 bases, with 13 bases sitting between them. Looked up from germline, CDR1 is SGHRS and CDR2 is YFSETQ. The CDR3 has 13 amino acids. The CDR3: CASRQEGGTEAFF. DNA of the CDR3: TGCGCCAGCAGGCAGGAGGGAGGGACTGAAGCTTTCTTT.

This sequence joins TRBV11-2 and TRBJ2-7; TRBD2 agrees at 12 bases. J was trimmed by 4 bases and V by 4 bases; bases with no gene match: 2. Looked up from germline, CDR1 is SGHAT and CDR2 is FQNNGV. The CDR3 runs to 14 residues. The CDR3 DNA sequence: TGTGCCAGCAGCTCCGGGACTAGCGGGTACGAGCAGTACTTC. This translates into CASSSGTSGYEQYF.

The chain is built from TRBV4-1 and TRBJ1-1, with no clear D. There are 14 residues in the CDR3. Trimming removed 4 bases from V and 2 bases from J, with 11 bases in between. Germline V gives CDR1 MGHRA, CDR2 YSYEKL. This CDR3 reads CASSLSDGNTEAFF. In DNA form, the CDR3 reads TGCGCCAGCAGCCTTTCGGACGGAAACACTGAAGCTTTCTTT.

The rearrangement links TRBV15 to TRBJ2-3, with 9 bases that match TRBD2. The CDR3 is made up of 15 amino acids. Per the germline V gene, CDR1 is LNHNV and CDR2 is YYDKDF (reference sequence). Trimming at V came to 0 bases and at J to 6 bases, leaving 4 bases not matched to a gene. CDR3 in DNA: TGTGCCACCAGCAGAGATTTGGCGGGAGGGGATACGCAGTATTTT. Protein product: CATSRDLAGGDTQYF.